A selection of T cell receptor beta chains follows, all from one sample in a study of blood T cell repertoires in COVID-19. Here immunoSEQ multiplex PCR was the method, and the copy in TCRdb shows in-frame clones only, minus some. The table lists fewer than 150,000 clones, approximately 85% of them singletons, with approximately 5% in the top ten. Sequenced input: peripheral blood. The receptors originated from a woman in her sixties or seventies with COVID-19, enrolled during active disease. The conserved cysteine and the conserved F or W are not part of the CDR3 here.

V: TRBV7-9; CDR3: ASSPERGGSYEQY
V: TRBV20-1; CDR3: SASVLGQGVPRATMNTEAF
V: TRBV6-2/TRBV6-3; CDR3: ASSFRGEYQETQY
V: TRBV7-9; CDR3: ASSGQLLAKNIQY
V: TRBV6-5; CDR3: ASSYGGNTEAF
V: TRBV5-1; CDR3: ASSLGQGSGVGQF
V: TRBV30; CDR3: AWSRSRGYNSPLH
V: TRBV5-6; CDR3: ASSSSIWDSPRTYEQY
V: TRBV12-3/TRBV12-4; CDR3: ASSLLTGYEQY
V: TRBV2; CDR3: ASIPFVGADEQY
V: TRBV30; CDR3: AWSKPSGGTGELF
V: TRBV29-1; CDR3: SVGQPAEEQY
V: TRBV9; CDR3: ASSVDSERNNEQF
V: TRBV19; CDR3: ASSGRQGSPYGYT
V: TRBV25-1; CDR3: ASSEWRETQY
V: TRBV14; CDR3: ASSQGPLGGPNYEQY
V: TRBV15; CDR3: ATSREDRVYGYT
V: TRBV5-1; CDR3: ASSLVLAGTDTQY
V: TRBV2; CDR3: ASSGLAGLGDTQY
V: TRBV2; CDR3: ASIDWATTGEETQY
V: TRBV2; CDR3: ASSELGLYNSPLH
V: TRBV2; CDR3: ASSEAGTAWTEAF
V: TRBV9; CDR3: ASSTSPGQGYGYT
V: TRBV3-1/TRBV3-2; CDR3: ASSQFLSGGGASNGKETQY
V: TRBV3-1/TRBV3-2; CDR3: ASSLPLGQTSNMNTEAF
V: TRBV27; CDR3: ASSFRTGGSNSPLH
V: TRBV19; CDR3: ASGSSVEGGNTIY
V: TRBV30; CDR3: AWSGPTGSDEQF
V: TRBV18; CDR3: ASSPLRPLAGTTDTQY
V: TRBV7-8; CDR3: ASSLVRGLAGGTNTGELF
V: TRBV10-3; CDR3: AIRARTLGSYNSPLH
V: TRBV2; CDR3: ASTVEEEQY
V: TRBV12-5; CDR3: ASGLVQGRYDGYT
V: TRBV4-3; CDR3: ASSQEGGNTEAF
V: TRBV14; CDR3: ASSQSGLGHTYGYT
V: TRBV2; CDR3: ASSEASQPGYGYT
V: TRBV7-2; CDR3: ASSLVGGQAVTGELF
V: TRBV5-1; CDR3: ASSLGGLQGQETQY
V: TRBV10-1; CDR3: ASSESVGSGAGTEAF
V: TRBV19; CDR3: ASSIGRGDYGYT
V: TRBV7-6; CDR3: ASSLARGATGELF
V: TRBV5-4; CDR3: ASSSNRGGGLEGYT